These 21 T cell receptor beta chains were all obtained from the same sample, sequenced in a study of T cell responses to AZD1222 COVID-19 vaccine. This table comes from immunoSEQ multiplex PCR, and its TCRdb copy is limited to in-frame clones, with some not included. The table includes around 160,000 clones, around 90% detected once. The sequenced sample was peripheral blood, obtained on day 0 of AZD1222 vaccination. These receptors were collected from an adult in good health.

The chain has TRBV28 and TRBJ1-2, with D possibly TRBD1 on 5 matching bases. V shed 11 bases and J shed 4 bases, with 20 bases lying between them. Germline assignment: CDR1 MDHEN and CDR2 SYDVKM. CDR3 length: 14 residues. The CDR3 coding sequence is TGTGCCGTCCATAGGGGACCGAGCTTCTATGGCTACACCTTC. Amino acid sequence: CAVHRGPSFYGYTF.

This chain joins TRBV4-2 and TRBJ2-4; TRBD2 matches 7 bases. Germline CDR1 reads LGHNA; CDR2 reads YNFKEQ. The CDR3 runs 15 residues. Trimming took 1 base from V and 6 from J; bases not matched to a gene: 6. The CDR3 spells CASSQVSSGINIQYF. Written as DNA, the CDR3 is TGTGCCAGCAGCCAAGTCTCCAGCGGGATAAACATTCAGTACTTC.

This chain joins TRBV18 and TRBJ2-7, with D possibly being TRBD2 (6 bases). Germline-derived CDR1 and CDR2 are KGHSH and LQKENI. The CDR3 length is 13 residues. V lost 3 bases and J 8 bases, leaving 14 bases between the germline ends. The CDR3 nucleotides are TGTGCCAGCTCACCGCGGGACTCCGTTCAGCAGTACTTC. Its protein product is CASSPRDSVQQYF. Supplemented by reference TRBV18 and TRBJ2-7, the full variable domain reads NAGVMQNPRHLVRRRGQEARLRCSPMKGHSHVYWYRQLPEEGLKFMVYLQKENIIDESGMPKERFSAEFPKEGPSILRIQQVVRGDSAAYFCASSPRDSVQQYFGPGTRLTVT.

The sample holds one count of this clone. J is TRBJ1-1 and V is TRBV6-1; no reliable D call. Germline assignment: CDR1 MNHNS and CDR2 SASEGT. The CDR3 has 13 residues. V was cut by 3 bases and J by 4 bases, with 9 bases left in between. The DNA for the CDR3 is TGTGCCAGCAGTGAGCGGATGGGCACTGAAGCTTTCTTT. Protein product: CASSERMGTEAFF.

The chain is built from TRBV27 and TRBJ1-4; D call uncertain. CDR1 is MNHEY and CDR2 is SMNVEV in the germline V gene (reference sequence). The CDR3 totals 13 residues. Trimming shortened V by 5 bases and J by 4 bases, and 8 bases separated the two germline ends. The CDR3 coding sequence is TGTGCCAGCAGTCCGGGTCTTAATGAAAAACTGTTTTTT. Its protein product is CASSPGLNEKLFF.

This clone was seen only once. V is TRBV7-2 and J is TRBJ1-2; D is undetermined. V was clipped by 1 base and J by 0 bases, with 12 bases between them. The CDR3 sequence is 16 residues long. Germline CDR1 is SGHTA and CDR2 is FQGNSA. In DNA, the CDR3 is TGTGCCAGCAGCTTAGAAGGCTATTTCTCTAACTATGGCTACACCTTC. Protein: CASSLEGYFSNYGYTF.

The CDR3 sequence is CASSGGTVPYEQYF. The CDR3 DNA is TGTGCCAGCTCCGGAGGGACAGTTCCCTACGAGCAGTACTTC. The rearrangement joins TRBV18 to TRBJ2-7; D perhaps matches TRBD1 (7 bases). CDR1 is KGHSH, CDR2 LQKENI, per germline. There are 14 residues in the CDR3. Trimming pared 6 bases from V and 2 bases from J, leaving 14 bases between.

The chain is built from TRBV6-1 and TRBJ2-3; D ambiguous. The CDR3 spans 14 residues. Germline CDR1 and CDR2: MNHNS and SASEGT. V was cut by 2 bases and J by 2 bases, with 8 bases left in between. The chain's CDR3 is CASSEPGYTDTQYF. The CDR3, as DNA: TGTGCCAGCAGTGAACCCGGATACACAGATACGCAGTATTTT.

The chain links TRBV6-5 to TRBJ1-5; 7 nucleotides agree with TRBD1. Per the germline V gene, CDR1 is MNHEY and CDR2 is SVGAGI. The CDR3 is 13 residues long. The V segment lost 6 bases and the J segment 4 bases; nucleotides outside the gene matches: 3. CDR3 DNA: TGTGCCAGCAGGGGACAGTATAATCAGCCCCAGCATTTT. Protein product: CASRGQYNQPQHF.

This sequence joins TRBV19 and TRBJ2-4, with a tentative D call TRBD1 (5 bases). The V gene lost 6 bases and the J gene lost 0 bases, with 24 bases spanning the gap. Germline values: CDR1 LNHDA, CDR2 SQIVND (reference sequence). The CDR3 is 19 residues long. In nucleotides, the CDR3 is TGTGCCAGTAGCACTTGGGGAACAGGCCAGGGAATAGCCAAAAACATTCAGTACTTC. Protein sequence: CASSTWGTGQGIAKNIQYF.

A single count supports this clone. V is TRBV10-3 and J is TRBJ1-1; no definite D call. This CDR3 contains 13 residues. CDR1 is ENHRY, CDR2 SYGVKD, per germline. The V end lost 6 bases, the J end lost 6 bases, and 14 bases lay between the germline ends. The CDR3 is CAIREPGSPEAFF. CDR3 nucleotides: TGTGCCATCAGGGAGCCGGGGAGCCCTGAAGCTTTCTTT.

V is TRBV29-1 and J is TRBJ1-1; weak D call: TRBD1 (6 bases). Germline lookup yields CDR1 SQVTM and CDR2 ANQGSEA. The CDR3 has 14 residues. The V end was cut by 4 bases, the J end by 2 bases, with 14 bases between. The CDR3 region has the DNA TGCAGCGTTGTCAGGGGCGTTTTTAACACTGAAGCTTTCTTT. This encodes CSVVRGVFNTEAFF.

The chain carries TRBV12-3 or TRBV12-4 and TRBJ2-5, with D unclear. This CDR3 is 12 amino acids long. Trimming removed 6 bases at V and 6 bases at J, with 11 bases between. The chain's CDR3 is CASSLSAQTQYF. The CDR3 bases are TGTGCCAGCAGCTTAAGCGCGCAGACCCAGTACTTC.

Only one count was recorded for this clone. The J gene is TRBJ1-3, the V gene TRBV5-4; maybe TRBD1 (5 bases). This CDR3 has 14 residues. Trimming removed 3 bases at V and 1 base at J, with 8 bases between. In germline, CDR1 is SGHNT, CDR2 YYREEE (reference sequence). The CDR3: CASSSTASGNTIYF. CDR3 bases: TGTGCCAGCAGCTCGACAGCATCTGGAAACACCATATATTTT.

This clone occurred a few times. The chain combines TRBV7-8 with TRBJ2-3, with TRBD2 matching over 7 bases. This CDR3 is 15 amino acids long. CDR1 and CDR2 from the germline V gene are SGHVS and FQNEAQ. V was pared by 1 base and J by 5 bases, with 6 bases of the junction left unmatched. The CDR3 DNA reads TGTGCCAGCAGCTTAGAAACTAGCGTTGGAGATACGCAGTATTTT. This translates into CASSLETSVGDTQYF.

The V gene is TRBV9, the J gene TRBJ2-5; 9 nucleotides match TRBD1. CDR3 length: 16 residues. V was clipped by 4 bases and J by 3 bases; unmatched bases: 10. The V gene's germline CDR1 is SGDLS and CDR2 YYNGEE. CDR3 nucleotides: TGTGCCAGCAGCCCCCCCGGACAGGGGAGGGAAGAGACCCAGTACTTC. This translates into CASSPPGQGREETQYF.

CDR3 sequence: CASSRDVSSYNSPLHF. DNA for the CDR3: TGTGCCAGCAGCCGAGACGTAAGCTCCTATAATTCACCCCTCCACTTT. J is TRBJ1-6 and V is TRBV9; D not resolved. V was shortened by 4 bases and J by 0 bases, with 11 bases between the two germline ends. The CDR3 has 16 residues. Germline V lookup: CDR1 SGDLS, CDR2 YYNGEE.

This chain joins TRBV6-6 and TRBJ2-7; perhaps TRBD2 as D (7 bases). Trimming removed 7 bases from V and 0 bases from J, with 19 bases in between. CDR3 size: 16 residues. Germline V gene data show CDR1 as MNHNY and CDR2 as SVGAGI (reference sequence). The CDR3 loop reads CASTLGGEVASYEQYF. The DNA for the CDR3 is TGTGCCAGCACCCTAGGGGGGGAGGTGGCCTCCTACGAGCAGTACTTC.

The CDR3: CASSQDAQANTGELFF. CDR3 nucleotide sequence: TGCGCCAGCAGCCAAGACGCCCAGGCGAACACCGGGGAGCTGTTTTTT. The V call is TRBV4-3, the J call TRBJ2-2, with D unclear. Germline CDR1 reads LGHNA; CDR2 reads YSLEER. The CDR3 extends over 16 amino acids. The V gene lost 0 bases and the J gene lost 0 bases, with 8 bases spanning the gap.

The chain uses TRBV19 and TRBJ2-5; D is unresolved. Germline loops: CDR1 LNHDA, CDR2 SQIVND (reference sequence). Trimming removed 3 bases from V and 1 base from J, with 9 bases in between. This CDR3 region has 14 residues. The CDR3 bases are TGTGCCAGTAGTATTTCCTACACCCAAGAGACCCAGTACTTC. The encoded protein is CASSISYTQETQYF. Full variable domain (remainder filled in from reference TRBV19 and TRBJ2-5): DGGITQSPKYLFRKEGQNVTLSCEQNLNHDAMYWYRQDPGQGLRLIYYSQIVNDFQKGDIAEGYSVSREKKESFPLTVTSAQKNPTAFYLCASSISYTQETQYFGPGTRLLVL.

This clone was observed once. The CDR3 DNA reads TGTGCCAGCAGCCAAGATGAATGGGCTGAAGCTTTCTTT. This codes for CASSQDEWAEAFF. The V call is TRBV3-1 (or the pseudogene TRBV3-2), the J call TRBJ1-1; D gene ambiguous. Germline values: CDR1 LGHDT, CDR2 YNNKEL (reference sequence). CDR3 length: 13 amino acids. Trimming removed 0 bases at V and 6 bases at J, with 8 bases between.